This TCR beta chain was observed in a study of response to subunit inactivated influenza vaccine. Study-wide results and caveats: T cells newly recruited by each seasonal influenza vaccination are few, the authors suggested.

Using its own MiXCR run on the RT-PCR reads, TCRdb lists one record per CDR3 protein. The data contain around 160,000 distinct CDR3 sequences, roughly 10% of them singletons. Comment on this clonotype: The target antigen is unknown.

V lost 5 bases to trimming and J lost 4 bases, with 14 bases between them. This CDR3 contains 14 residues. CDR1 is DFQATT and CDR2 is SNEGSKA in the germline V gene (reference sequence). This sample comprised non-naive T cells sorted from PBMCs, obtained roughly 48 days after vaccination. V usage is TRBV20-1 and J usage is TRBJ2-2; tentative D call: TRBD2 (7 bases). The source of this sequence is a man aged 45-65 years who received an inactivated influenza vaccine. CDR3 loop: CSAGRDTLTGELFF. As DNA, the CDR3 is TGCAGTGCTGGGAGGGACACCCTCACCGGGGAGCTGTTTTTT.